These T cell receptor beta chains were read from a single sample in a study of OX40 agonist ivuxolimab in advanced cancers. Repertoires were generated with immunoSEQ multiplex PCR, while TCRdb's copy carries only in-frame clones and drops some. The data show 90,000 to 150,000 clones, approximately 92% seen once. This specimen consisted of CD4+ or CD8+ T cells sorted from blood, obtained in a trial of the OX40 agonist ivuxolimab. The receptor set was obtained from an adult with an advanced solid tumor such as melanoma, head and neck, liver or kidney cancer. The CDR3 runs from the conserved cysteine through the conserved F or W. The size of a clone is reported for some rows only, either as once, few or many, or as a class for expanded clones.

CASSRNRANTGELFF | TRBJ2-2 | TRBV28 | NA
CASSLQRGVIVETQYF | TRBJ2-5 | TRBV5-6 | NA
CASSMQGTPSGANVLTF | TRBJ2-6 | TRBV19 | NA
CASTSWQAHTDTQYF | TRBJ2-3 | TRBV28 | NA
CASSSPGQGAQPQHF | TRBJ1-5 | TRBV28 | NA
CAWSQGQGGSPLHF | TRBJ1-6 | TRBV30 | few
CASKRTGSGNQPQHF | TRBJ1-5 | TRBV6-5 | few
CASSQTRDTQYF | TRBJ2-3 | TRBV4-1 | few
CASSPSSGPYEQYF | TRBJ2-7 | TRBV7-3 | NA
CAWSLGVLKYEQYF | TRBJ2-7 | TRBV30 | NA
CARQTGPNSPLHF | TRBJ1-6 | TRBV30 | NA
CASSPRFGDTEAFF | TRBJ1-1 | TRBV18 | NA
CASSPGLIGDTQYF | TRBJ2-3 | TRBV7-3 | NA
CASSLVGQTEAFF | TRBJ1-1 | TRBV7-2 | NA
CASSLGGGGPDTQYF | TRBJ2-3 | TRBV11-3 | NA
CASSRRQSTDTQYF | TRBJ2-3 | TRBV6-5 | NA
CASSRGQGNSPLHF | TRBJ1-6 | TRBV5-1 | NA
CASSLTGGRSPLHF | TRBJ1-6 | TRBV7-9 | NA
CASSLVLRGSTDTQYF | TRBJ2-3 | TRBV5-1 | NA
CASSPGQGARMNTEAFF | TRBJ1-1 | TRBV5-1 | NA
CASTRTEGSTEAFF | TRBJ1-1 | TRBV6-4 | NA
CASSRDSNSNQPQHF | TRBJ1-5 | TRBV19 | NA
CASSEGGNQPQHF | TRBJ1-5 | TRBV6-1 | NA
CASSLDLGGTEAFF | TRBJ1-1 | TRBV11-2 | few
CASSLFRDRGGTEAFF | TRBJ1-1 | TRBV18 | NA
CASSYNEKLFF | TRBJ1-4 | TRBV6-5 | NA